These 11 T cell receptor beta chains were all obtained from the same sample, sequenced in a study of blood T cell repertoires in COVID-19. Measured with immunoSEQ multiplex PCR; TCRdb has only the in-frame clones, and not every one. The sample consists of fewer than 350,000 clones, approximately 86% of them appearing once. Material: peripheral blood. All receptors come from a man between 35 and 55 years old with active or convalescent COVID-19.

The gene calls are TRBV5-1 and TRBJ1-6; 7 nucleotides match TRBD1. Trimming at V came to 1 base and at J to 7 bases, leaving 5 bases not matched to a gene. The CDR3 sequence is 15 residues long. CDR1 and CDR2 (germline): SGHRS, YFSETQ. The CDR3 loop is CASSLTGDRNSPLHF. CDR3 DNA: TGCGCCAGCAGCTTGACAGGGGACAGAAATTCACCCCTCCACTTT.

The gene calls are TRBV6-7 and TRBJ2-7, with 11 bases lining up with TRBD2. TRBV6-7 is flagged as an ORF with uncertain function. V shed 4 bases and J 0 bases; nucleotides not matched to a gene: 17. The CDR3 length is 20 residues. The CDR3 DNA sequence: TGTGCCAGCAGTTCGCCTCCCAGAACTAGCGGGAGTTTCAGCTCCTACGAGCAGTACTTC. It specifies CASSSPPRTSGSFSSYEQYF.

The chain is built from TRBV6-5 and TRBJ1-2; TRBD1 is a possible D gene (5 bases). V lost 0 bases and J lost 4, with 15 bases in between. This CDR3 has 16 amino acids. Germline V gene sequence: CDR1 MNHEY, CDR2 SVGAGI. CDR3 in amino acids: CASSYSPSIGAYGYTF. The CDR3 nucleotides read TGTGCCAGCAGTTACTCCCCCTCAATAGGGGCCTATGGCTACACCTTC.

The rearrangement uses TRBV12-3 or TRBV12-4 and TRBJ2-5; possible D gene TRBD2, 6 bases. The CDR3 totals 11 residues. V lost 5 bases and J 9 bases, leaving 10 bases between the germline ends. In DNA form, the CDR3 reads TGTGCCAGCAGTGGAGGGGCGGCCCAGTACTTC. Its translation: CASSGGAAQYF.

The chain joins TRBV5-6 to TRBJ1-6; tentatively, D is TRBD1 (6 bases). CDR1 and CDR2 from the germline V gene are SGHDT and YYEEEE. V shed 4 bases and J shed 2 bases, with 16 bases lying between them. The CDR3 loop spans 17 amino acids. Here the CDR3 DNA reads TGTGCCAGCAGCACTACCCAGGGGATCCCCTATAATTCACCCCTCCACTTT. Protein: CASSTTQGIPYNSPLHF.

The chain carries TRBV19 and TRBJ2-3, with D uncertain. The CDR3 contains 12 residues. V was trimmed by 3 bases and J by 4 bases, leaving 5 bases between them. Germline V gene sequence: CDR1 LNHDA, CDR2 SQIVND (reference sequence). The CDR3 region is CASSISADTQYF. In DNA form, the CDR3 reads TGTGCCAGTAGTATCTCTGCAGATACGCAGTATTTT.

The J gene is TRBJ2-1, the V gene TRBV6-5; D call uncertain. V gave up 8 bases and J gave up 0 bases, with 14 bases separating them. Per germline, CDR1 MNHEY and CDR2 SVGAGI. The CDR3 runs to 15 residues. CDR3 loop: CASAPTRSSYNEQFF. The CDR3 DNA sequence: TGTGCCAGCGCCCCGACTCGAAGCTCCTACAATGAGCAGTTCTTC.

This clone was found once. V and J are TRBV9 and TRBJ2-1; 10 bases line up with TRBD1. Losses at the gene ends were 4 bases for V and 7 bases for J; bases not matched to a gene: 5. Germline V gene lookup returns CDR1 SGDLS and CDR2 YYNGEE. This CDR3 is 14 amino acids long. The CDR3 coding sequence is TGTGCCAGCAGCCCTCCGGGACAGGGGAATGAGCAGTTCTTC. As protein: CASSPPGQGNEQFF.

The CDR3 DNA reads TGCGCCAGCAGCCAGGCGACTAGCCACCCGTCCTACGAGCAGTACTTC. Protein: CASSQATSHPSYEQYF. This chain joins TRBV4-1 and TRBJ2-7; 7 bases map to TRBD2. J gave up 1 base and V 3 bases, and 9 bases lay outside the gene matches. CDR1 MGHRA and CDR2 YSYEKL come from the germline V gene. The CDR3 runs 16 residues.

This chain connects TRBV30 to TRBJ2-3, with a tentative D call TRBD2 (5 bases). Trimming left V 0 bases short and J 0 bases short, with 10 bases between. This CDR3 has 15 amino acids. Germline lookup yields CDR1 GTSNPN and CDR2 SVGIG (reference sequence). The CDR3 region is CAWSVEIASTDTQYF. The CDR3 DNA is TGTGCCTGGAGTGTAGAGATAGCGAGCACAGATACGCAGTATTTT.

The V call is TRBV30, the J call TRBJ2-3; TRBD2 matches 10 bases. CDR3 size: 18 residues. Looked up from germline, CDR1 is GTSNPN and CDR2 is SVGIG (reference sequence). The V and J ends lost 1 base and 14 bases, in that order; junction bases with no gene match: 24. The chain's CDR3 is CAWSARRSGRAKETSSYF. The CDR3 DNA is TGTGCCTGGAGTGCCCGGCGCAGCGGGAGGGCCAAAGAGACCTCGTCGTATTTT.